This T cell receptor beta chain was captured in a study of blood T cell repertoires in COVID-19. The overall study: The origin of the acute and convalescent COVID-19 samples was the United States, Italy and Spain. From T cells, B-cell-depleted T cells, or PBMCs came the material, which was cDNA or gDNA.

All enrollees were roughly 18 to 90 years old and from roughly 26 US areas. Assay: immunoSEQ multiplex PCR; the TCRdb copy retains only in-frame clones and omits some. The sample has around 130,000 clones, about 86% seen once. The ends were cut back, 0 bases at V and 4 bases at J, with 13 bases in the middle. The germline CDR1 and CDR2 sequences are SGHRS and YFSETQ. The CDR3 has 15 residues. The sample taken for sequencing was PBMCs or T cells enriched from blood (not recorded which). The TCR was taken from a middle-aged man with acute COVID-19. The rearrangement uses TRBV5-1 and TRBJ2-5, with unresolved D. The CDR3 protein is CASSLGTYSGETQYF. DNA for the CDR3: TGCGCCAGCAGCTTGGGTACTTACTCGGGAGAGACCCAGTACTTC.